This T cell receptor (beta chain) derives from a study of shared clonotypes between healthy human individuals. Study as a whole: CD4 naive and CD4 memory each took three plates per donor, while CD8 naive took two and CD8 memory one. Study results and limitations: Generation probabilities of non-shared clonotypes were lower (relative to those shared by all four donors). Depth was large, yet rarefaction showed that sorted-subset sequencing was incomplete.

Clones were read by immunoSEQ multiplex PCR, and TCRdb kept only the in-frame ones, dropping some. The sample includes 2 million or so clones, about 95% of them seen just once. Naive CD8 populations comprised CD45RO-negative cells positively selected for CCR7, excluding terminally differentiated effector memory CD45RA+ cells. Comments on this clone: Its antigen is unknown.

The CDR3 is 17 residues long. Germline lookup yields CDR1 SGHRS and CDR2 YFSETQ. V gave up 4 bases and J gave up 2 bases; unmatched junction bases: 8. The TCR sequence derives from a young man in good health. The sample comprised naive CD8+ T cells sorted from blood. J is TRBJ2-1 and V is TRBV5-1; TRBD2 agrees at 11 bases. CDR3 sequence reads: CASSPGTSGDTYNEQFF. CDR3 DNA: TGCGCCAGCAGCCCCGGGACTAGCGGAGATACCTACAATGAGCAGTTCTTC.